Below, 11 T cell receptor beta chains from the same sample are listed, as sequenced in a study of T cell repertoires in cytomegalovirus infection. These receptors' targets are unknown. Each CDR3 protein is one row after TCRdb ran MiXCR on the reads. In the table there are 800,000 to 950,000 distinct CDR3 sequences, 32% of which are singletons. The source was cultured CD8+ T cells from PBMCs, collected from culture after CMV antigen stimulation. The receptors shown here come from a human donor in good health (CMV status not recorded). Some clones in this sample may be carry-over from other donors' samples.

A few counts support this clonotype. V and J are TRBV7-9 and TRBJ2-7; D is perhaps TRBD1 or TRBD2 (6 bases each). Germline V gene sequence: CDR1 SEHNR, CDR2 FQNEAQ (reference sequence). CDR3 length: 16 amino acids. The V gene lost 5 bases and the J gene lost 3 bases, with 20 bases spanning the gap. DNA of the CDR3: TGTGCCAGCAGCCAGAGGGGCGGGACATCTTACTACGAGCAGTACTTC. Translated: CASSQRGGTSYYEQYF. The complete variable domain, with remaining parts taken from reference TRBV7-9 and TRBJ2-7, reads DTGVSQNPRHKITKRGQNVTFRCDPISEHNRLYWYRQTLGQGPEFLTYFQNEAQLEKSRLLSDRFSAERPKGSFSTLEIQRTEQGDSAMYLCASSQRGGTSYYEQYFGPGTRLTVT.

This clonotype has a handful of counts. The CDR3 region is CASSWSRGQETQYF. Written as DNA, the CDR3 is TGTGCCAGCAGTTGGTCGCGGGGACAAGAGACCCAGTACTTC. The V and J genes are TRBV27 and TRBJ2-5, with D perhaps matching TRBD2 (6 bases). Germline V gene data show CDR1 as MNHEY and CDR2 as SMNVEV (reference sequence). The CDR3 has 14 residues. Trimming left V 4 bases short and J 2 bases short, with 11 bases between.

This rearrangement joins TRBV6-1 to TRBJ1-2, with 8 bases matching TRBD1. Germline trimming cut 6 bases from V and 1 base from J; bases unmatched to any gene: 13. This CDR3 spans 17 amino acids. From germline, CDR1 is MNHNS and CDR2 SASEGT. The CDR3 DNA sequence: TGTGCCAGCAGGCCACCAGGGGGCGTCCTCGGTAACTATGGCTACACCTTC. Translating it yields CASRPPGGVLGNYGYTF.

The sample holds many counts of this clonotype. V usage is TRBV28 and J usage is TRBJ2-1; D gene unclear. Germline assignment: CDR1 MDHEN and CDR2 SYDVKM. The ends were cut back, 6 bases at V and 0 bases at J, with 12 bases in the middle. This CDR3 region has 15 residues. The CDR3 protein is CASSLLESSYNEQFF. CDR3 in DNA: TGTGCCAGCAGCTTACTGGAGAGCTCCTACAATGAGCAGTTCTTC.

The chain carries TRBV12-5 and TRBJ1-2, with D unresolved. The germline V gene has CDR1 LGHNT and CDR2 FRNRAP. This CDR3 region has 13 residues. The V end lost 0 bases, the J end lost 6 bases, and 8 bases lay between the germline ends. The CDR3 protein is CASGLVLQDGYTF. Written as DNA, the CDR3 is TGTGCTAGTGGTTTGGTACTGCAGGATGGCTACACCTTC. The variable domain in full, completed from reference TRBV12-5 and TRBJ1-2, reads DARVTQTPRHKVTEMGQEVTMRCQPILGHNTVFWYRQTMMQGLELLAYFRNRAPLDDSGMPKDRFSAEMPDATLATLKIQPSEPRDSAVYFCASGLVLQDGYTFGSGTRLTVV.

This clonotype has more than one count but fewer than ten. The chain joins TRBV19 to TRBJ2-5; D not resolved. V lost 8 bases, J lost 5 bases, and 12 bases lay in between. The CDR3 sequence is 12 residues long. Germline CDR1 is LNHDA and CDR2 is SQIVND (reference sequence). Written as DNA, the CDR3 is TGTGCCAGTGGAAAAACTGGGGAGACCCAGTACTTC. It specifies CASGKTGETQYF.

A few counts support this clonotype. V is TRBV11-2 and J is TRBJ2-1; 11 bases agree with TRBD2. The CDR3 loop spans 15 amino acids. Trimming took 4 bases from V and 6 from J; bases not matched to a gene: 5. CDR1 is SGHAT, CDR2 FQNNGV, per germline. The CDR3 here is CASSSIAGGANEQFF. CDR3 bases: TGTGCCAGCAGCTCTATAGCGGGGGGGGCCAATGAGCAGTTCTTC.

J is TRBJ2-3 and V is TRBV7-9, with TRBD2 matching 8 bases. The CDR3 length is 15 residues. The V and J ends lost 5 bases and 4 bases, in that order; junction bases with no gene match: 8. Germline-derived CDR1 and CDR2 are SEHNR and FQNEAQ (reference sequence). The CDR3 sequence is CASSVRGGRSDTQYF. CDR3 coding DNA: TGTGCCAGCAGCGTTCGGGGGGGCCGATCAGATACGCAGTATTTT.

The CDR3 DNA follows: TGTGCCGCCCGGTGGGGGTACACCGGGGAGCTGTTTTTT. Its protein product is CAARWGYTGELFF. The chain recombines TRBV12-3 or TRBV12-4 with TRBJ2-2, with D tentatively TRBD1 or TRBD2 (5 bases each). The V gene lost 11 bases and the J gene lost 3 bases, with 13 bases spanning the gap. This CDR3 comprises 13 residues.

A word on this clonotype: An end of the junction does not agree with germline; a read error may underlie this. The V gene is TRBV29-1, the J gene TRBJ1-2, with 7 bases that match TRBD1. The CDR3 spans 15 residues. Germline CDR1 and CDR2: SQVTM and ANQGSEA. The CDR3 DNA follows: TGCAGCGTTACCCAGGGGGGGCGCATGAACTACGGCTACACCTTC. Residues: CSVTQGGRMNYGYTF.

The chain has TRBV6-5 and TRBJ2-2; 8 positions match TRBD2. Germline lookup yields CDR1 MNHEY and CDR2 SVGAGI. CDR3 length: 16 residues. The trim removed 0 bases at V and 7 bases at J, leaving 7 bases unmatched. CDR3 DNA sequence: TGTGCCAGCAGTTACTCGACGGGGGGGCCTGGCGGGGAGCTGTTTTTT. Translation gives CASSYSTGGPGGELFF.